This passage covers 28 T cell receptor beta chains from one sample sequenced in a study of OX40 agonist ivuxolimab in advanced cancers. Data came from immunoSEQ multiplex PCR; TCRdb stores just in-frame clones and leaves some out. The repertoire includes 60,000 to 65,000 clones, roughly 85% of them detected once, and about 3% sits in the top ten. The material sequenced was CD4+ or CD8+ T cells sorted from blood, taken in a trial of the OX40 agonist ivuxolimab. These receptors were taken from an adult with an advanced solid tumor such as melanoma, head and neck, liver or kidney cancer.

CDR3: CASSRDYSYEQYF. Written as DNA, the CDR3 is TGTGCCAGCTCACGCGACTACTCCTACGAGCAGTACTTC. V and J are TRBV18 and TRBJ2-7; D is possibly TRBD2 (5 bases). Germline CDR1 KGHSH, CDR2 LQKENI. V lost 4 bases to trimming and J lost 0 bases, with 7 bases between them. This CDR3 spans 13 amino acids.

The chain couples TRBV5-8 to TRBJ2-5, with D possibly matching TRBD1 (6 bases). V lost 3 bases and J 0 bases, leaving 9 bases between the germline ends. Germline V lookup: CDR1 SGHTS, CDR2 YDEGEE. The CDR3 spans 14 residues. The CDR3 sequence: CASSSGTNQETQYF. The CDR3 DNA reads TGTGCCAGCAGCTCCGGGACAAACCAAGAGACCCAGTACTTC.

This clone came up a few times. This chain joins TRBV7-8 and TRBJ1-4; no firm D call. The CDR3 has 13 residues. Trimming left V 2 bases short and J 7 bases short, with 8 bases between. Germline V lookup: CDR1 SGHVS, CDR2 FQNEAQ. CDR3 protein: CASSLSEVEKLFF. The CDR3 bases are TGTGCCAGCAGCTTATCCGAAGTTGAAAAACTGTTTTTT.

This clone showed up just a few times. The gene calls are TRBV9 and TRBJ2-1; 13 nucleotides line up with TRBD2. The length of the CDR3 is 15 residues. J gave up 8 bases and V 3 bases, and 5 bases lay outside the gene matches. CDR1 and CDR2 (germline): SGDLS, YYNGEE. The CDR3 DNA sequence: TGTGCCAGCAGCGGACTAGCGGGAGGAGGCGATGAGCAGTTCTTC. Protein: CASSGLAGGGDEQFF.

The chain uses TRBV27 and TRBJ2-7; no reliable D call. CDR3 length equals 15 residues. The V gene's germline CDR1 is MNHEY and CDR2 SMNVEV (reference sequence). V lost 4 bases, J lost 3 bases, and 16 bases lay in between. The CDR3 DNA sequence: TGTGCCAGCAGTTCCCCAGGTCTACTCCACTACGAGCAGTACTTC. Translating gives CASSSPGLLHYEQYF.

Written as DNA, the CDR3 is TGTGCCATCAGTGTAACTAGCGGGAGTGCGGATACGCAGTATTTT. Protein product: CAISVTSGSADTQYF. The V call is TRBV10-3, the J call TRBJ2-3, with 11 bases aligning to TRBD2. V dropped 4 bases and J dropped 6; count of bases not matched to a gene: 6. The CDR3 spans 15 residues. The germline V gene has CDR1 ENHRY and CDR2 SYGVKD.

In its sample, this clone was seen a few times. This chain links TRBV28 with TRBJ2-2, with TRBD1 as a possible D gene (5 bases). This CDR3 spans 15 amino acids. With 7 bases removed from V and 7 bases from J, the gap between germline ends came to 19 bases. Germline V CDR1 and CDR2: MDHEN, SYDVKM. The CDR3 sequence is CASISGHFGDGELFF. Here the CDR3 DNA reads TGTGCCAGCATCAGTGGACACTTCGGTGACGGGGAGCTGTTTTTT.

J is TRBJ2-3 and V is TRBV30, with TRBD2 as a possible D gene (5 bases). CDR1 is GTSNPN and CDR2 is SVGIG in the germline V gene (reference sequence). This CDR3 comprises 11 residues. V gave up 2 bases and J gave up 6 bases, with 6 bases separating them. The CDR3 region is CAWSRGDTQYF. CDR3 coding DNA: TGTGCCTGGAGTCGCGGGGATACGCAGTATTTT.

This sequence joins TRBV10-2 and TRBJ2-1, with 13 bases fitting TRBD2. The CDR3 is 16 amino acids. Germline values: CDR1 WSHSY, CDR2 SAAADI. Trimming at V came to 7 bases and at J to 1 base, leaving 4 bases not matched to a gene. The DNA of the CDR3 is TGCGCCAGCAAGGGGACTAGCGGGAAATCCTACAATGAGCAGTTCTTC. Its translation is CASKGTSGKSYNEQFF.

The chain joins TRBV7-9 to TRBJ2-2, with D possibly being TRBD1 (5 bases). The CDR3 extends over 15 amino acids. Trimming took off 1 base at V and 9 bases at J, with 15 bases between the two ends. CDR1 is SEHNR, CDR2 FQNEAQ, per germline (reference sequence). The CDR3 nucleotides read TGTGCCAGCAGCTTAGTAGGTGGTGACAGTTGGGAGCTGTTTTTT. This translates into CASSLVGGDSWELFF. The whole variable domain, filled in from reference TRBV7-9 and TRBJ2-2, reads DTGVSQNPRHKITKRGQNVTFRCDPISEHNRLYWYRQTLGQGPEFLTYFQNEAQLEKSRLLSDRFSAERPKGSFSTLEIQRTEQGDSAMYLCASSLVGGDSWELFFGEGSRLTVL.

The rearrangement links TRBV2 to TRBJ1-2; 7 bases match TRBD1. CDR1 and CDR2 (germline): SNHLY, FYNNEI. The V and J ends lost 6 bases and 8 bases, in that order; junction bases with no gene match: 9. This CDR3 region has 13 residues. CDR3 sequence: CASSRQGSGGYTF. The CDR3, as DNA: TGTGCCAGCAGCCGACAGGGCTCGGGCGGCTACACCTTC. The full variable domain, its missing parts supplied by reference TRBV2 and TRBJ1-2, is EPEVTQTPSHQVTQMGQEVILRCVPISNHLYFYWYRQILGQKVEFLVSFYNNEISEKSEIFDDQFSVERPDGSNFTLKIRSTKLEDSAMYFCASSRQGSGGYTFGSGTRLTVV.

This chain links TRBV27 with TRBJ2-7; 7 bases align to TRBD1. The V and J ends lost 5 bases and 5 bases, in that order; junction bases with no gene match: 9. Germline V gene data show CDR1 as MNHEY and CDR2 as SMNVEV (reference sequence). The CDR3 runs to 14 residues. The CDR3 loop reads CASSKGTVLDEQYF. DNA for the CDR3: TGTGCCAGCAGTAAAGGGACAGTACTGGACGAGCAGTACTTC.

This chain connects TRBV21-1 to TRBJ1-3. TRBV21-1 is a pseudogene segment. CDR3 length: 15 amino acids. CDR3 sequence reads: CASSLAGSSGNTIYF. The CDR3 nucleotides read TGTGCCAGCAGCCTGGCGGGTTCCTCTGGAAACACCATATATTTT.

This chain joins TRBV7-3 and TRBJ2-1, with 7 bases fitting TRBD1. The CDR3 contains 12 residues. Germline loops: CDR1 SGHTA, CDR2 FQGTGA. V trimming: 5 bases; J trimming: 9 bases; junction bases outside the gene matches: 4. This CDR3 is CASSIAGGEQFF. CDR3 in DNA: TGTGCCAGCAGCATCGCAGGGGGTGAGCAGTTCTTC. Full variable domain (remainder filled in from reference TRBV7-3 and TRBJ2-1): GAGVSQTPSNKVTEKGKYVELRCDPISGHTALYWYRQSLGQGPEFLIYFQGTGAADDSGLPNDRFFAVRPEGSVSTLKIQRTERGDSAVYLCASSIAGGEQFFGPGTRLTVL.

The V and J genes are TRBV7-2 and TRBJ2-1; TRBD1 matches 8 bases. The CDR3 is made up of 15 amino acids. The V gene end was trimmed by 4 bases and the J gene end by 5 bases; junction bases not matched to a gene: 7. Germline V CDR1 and CDR2: SGHTA, FQGNSA. CDR3 loop: CASSSPPGQDNEQFF. As DNA, the CDR3 is TGTGCCAGCAGCTCGCCTCCGGGACAGGACAATGAGCAGTTCTTC.

The V gene is TRBV5-1, the J gene TRBJ2-3; D uncertain. Trimming stripped 0 bases from V and 10 bases from J, with 12 bases between. The germline V gene encodes CDR1 SGHRS and CDR2 YFSETQ. The CDR3 length is 13 residues. CDR3 nucleotides: TGCGCCAGCAGCTTGGAAGGAGCCCCCGCGCAGTATTTT. Translating it yields CASSLEGAPAQYF.

The chain is built from TRBV5-1 and TRBJ2-7; a possible D gene is TRBD2 (6 bases). CDR3 size: 15 residues. The germline gives CDR1 SGHRS, CDR2 YFSETQ. Trimming cost V 4 bases and J 2 bases, with 16 bases left between them. The CDR3 here is CASSPGRSLTYEQYF. CDR3 nucleotide sequence: TGCGCCAGCAGCCCTGGGAGGAGCCTTACCTACGAGCAGTACTTC.

V usage is TRBV4-3 and J usage is TRBJ1-6; possible D gene TRBD1, 5 bases. V shed 2 bases and J shed 18 bases, with 20 bases lying between them. Per germline, CDR1 LGHNA and CDR2 YSLEER. This CDR3 contains 14 residues. CDR3 protein: CASSQNPRAHLRHF. In nucleotides, the CDR3 is TGCGCCAGCAGCCAAAATCCCAGGGCGCATCTTCGCCACTTT.

This chain joins TRBV19 and TRBJ1-5; a weak D match, TRBD1 (5 bases). CDR3 length: 15 amino acids. V gave up 5 bases and J gave up 3 bases, with 14 bases separating them. Germline V CDR1 and CDR2: LNHDA, SQIVND (reference sequence). The CDR3 coding sequence is TGTGCCAGTAGTTTCCCCGGGGCTCCCAATCAGCCCCAGCATTTT. It yields the protein CASSFPGAPNQPQHF.

The rearrangement joins TRBV5-1 to TRBJ1-1; possibly TRBD1 for D (5 bases). The CDR3 covers 15 residues. CDR1 SGHRS and CDR2 YFSETQ come from the germline V gene. V gave up 3 bases and J gave up 5 bases, with 17 bases separating them. Written as DNA, the CDR3 is TGCGCCAGCAGCTCCCAGCCAACAGGACGGACTGAAGCTTTCTTT. It codes for CASSSQPTGRTEAFF. Using reference TRBV5-1 and TRBJ1-1 for the parts outside the CDR3, the full variable domain is KAGVTQTPRYLIKTRGQQVTLSCSPISGHRSVSWYQQTPGQGLQFLFEYFSETQRNKGNFPGRFSGRQFSNSRSEMNVSTLELGDSALYLCASSSQPTGRTEAFFGQGTRLTVV.

The chain links TRBV13 to TRBJ2-5; D may be TRBD2 (6 bases). The CDR3 covers 18 residues. Trimming shortened V by 4 bases and J by 4 bases, and 25 bases separated the two germline ends. The V gene's germline CDR1 is PRHDT and CDR2 FYEKMQ (reference sequence). Here the CDR3 reads CASSSPKRDGSGVETQYF. CDR3 in DNA: TGTGCCAGCAGCTCACCAAAGAGGGACGGGAGTGGGGTAGAGACCCAGTACTTC.

This chain connects TRBV10-3 to TRBJ1-1; D not resolved. V gave up 6 bases and J gave up 7 bases, with 12 bases separating them. In germline, CDR1 is ENHRY, CDR2 SYGVKD. The CDR3 length is 12 residues. CDR3 protein: CAIRHTTVEAFF. The CDR3 DNA sequence: TGTGCCATCAGACATACGACGGTTGAAGCTTTCTTT.

The CDR3 sequence is CAAGRYEQYF. CDR3 nucleotides: TGTGCGGCCGGGAGGTACGAGCAGTACTTC. The chain is built from TRBV28 and TRBJ2-7; 7 nucleotides line up with TRBD2. The germline V gene encodes CDR1 MDHEN and CDR2 SYDVKM. The CDR3 is 10 amino acids.

The chain links TRBV30 to TRBJ1-1; D remains unclear. The V end was cut by 0 bases, the J end by 1 base, with 9 bases between. Per germline, CDR1 GTSNPN and CDR2 SVGIG (reference sequence). CDR3 length: 14 amino acids. The CDR3: CAWSVRGTNTEAFF. Here the CDR3 DNA reads TGTGCCTGGAGTGTACGAGGAACGAACACTGAAGCTTTCTTT.

The V and J genes are TRBV28 and TRBJ1-4; D remains ambiguous. The CDR3 consists of 16 residues. Trimming shortened V by 1 base and J by 4 bases, and 13 bases separated the two germline ends. CDR1 and CDR2 from the germline V gene are MDHEN and SYDVKM. CDR3 sequence reads: CASSLSRGAGNEKLFF. CDR3 nucleotide sequence: TGTGCCAGCAGTTTATCCCGGGGAGCGGGTAATGAAAAACTGTTTTTT.

The chain joins TRBV18 to TRBJ2-3; TRBD1 is a possible D gene (5 bases). This CDR3 is 17 amino acids long. Germline V lookup: CDR1 KGHSH, CDR2 LQKENI. The V and J ends lost 1 base and 1 base respectively, with 15 bases between them. The CDR3 sequence: CASSPQGPVWGTDTQYF. The CDR3 nucleotides are TGTGCCAGCTCACCACAGGGGCCGGTTTGGGGCACAGATACGCAGTATTTT.

V usage is TRBV7-9 and J usage is TRBJ1-1, with 8 positions matching TRBD1. Germline lookup yields CDR1 SEHNR and CDR2 FQNEAQ (reference sequence). The length of the CDR3 is 17 residues. The V and J ends lost 3 bases and 0 bases, in that order; junction bases with no gene match: 9. The CDR3 sequence is CASSFPQGATMNTEAFF. The CDR3 DNA follows: TGTGCCAGCAGCTTTCCGCAGGGGGCTACCATGAACACTGAAGCTTTCTTT. The entire variable domain, with the rest obtained from reference TRBV7-9 and TRBJ1-1, is as follows: DTGVSQNPRHKITKRGQNVTFRCDPISEHNRLYWYRQTLGQGPEFLTYFQNEAQLEKSRLLSDRFSAERPKGSFSTLEIQRTEQGDSAMYLCASSFPQGATMNTEAFFGQGTRLTVV.

The rearrangement uses TRBV29-1 and TRBJ2-1, with unresolved D. The V end lost 0 bases, the J end lost 9 bases, and 12 bases lay between the germline ends. Germline values: CDR1 SQVTM, CDR2 ANQGSEA. This CDR3 contains 13 residues. CDR3 DNA: TGCAGCGTTGAAGATCGAGCCGCCGTTGAGCAGTTCTTC. Encoded protein: CSVEDRAAVEQFF.